This TCR beta chain was observed in a study of OX40 agonist ivuxolimab in advanced cancers. Study as a whole: Ivuxolimab, which is an agonistic anti-OX40 (CD134) antibody, was administered to the patients.

This table comes from immunoSEQ multiplex PCR, and its TCRdb copy is limited to in-frame clones, with some not included. The sample records fewer than 85,000 clones, about 86% being singletons. Trimming at V came to 1 base and at J to 4 bases, leaving 3 bases not matched to a gene. The CDR3 contains 14 residues. The germline gives CDR1 SEHNR, CDR2 FQNEAQ (reference sequence). This TCR derives from an adult with an advanced solid tumor such as melanoma, head and neck, liver or kidney cancer. The chain has TRBV7-9 and TRBJ1-1, with TRBD1 identical over 7 bases. The source was CD4+ or CD8+ T cells sorted from blood, collected in a trial of the OX40 agonist ivuxolimab. DNA for the CDR3: TGTGCCAGCAGCTTAGAACAGGGGATCACTGAAGCTTTCTTT. Translating it yields CASSLEQGITEAFF.